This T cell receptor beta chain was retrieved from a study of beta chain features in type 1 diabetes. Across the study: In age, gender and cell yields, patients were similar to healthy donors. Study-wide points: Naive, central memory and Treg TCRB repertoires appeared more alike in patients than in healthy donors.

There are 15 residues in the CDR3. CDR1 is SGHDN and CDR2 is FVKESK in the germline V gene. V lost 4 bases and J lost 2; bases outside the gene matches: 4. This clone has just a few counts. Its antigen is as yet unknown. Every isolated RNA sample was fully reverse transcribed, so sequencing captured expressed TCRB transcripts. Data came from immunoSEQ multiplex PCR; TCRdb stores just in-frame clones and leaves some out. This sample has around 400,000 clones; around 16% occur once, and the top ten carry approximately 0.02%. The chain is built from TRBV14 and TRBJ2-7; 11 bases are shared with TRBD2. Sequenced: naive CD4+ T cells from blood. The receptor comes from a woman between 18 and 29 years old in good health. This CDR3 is CASSPIAGGAYEQYF. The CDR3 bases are TGTGCCAGCAGCCCGATAGCGGGAGGGGCCTACGAGCAGTACTTC.